This passage covers 27 T cell receptor beta chains from one sample sequenced in a study of T cell responses to AZD1222 COVID-19 vaccine. Sequencing used immunoSEQ multiplex PCR; TCRdb keeps in-frame clones, though not all of them. This sample carries about 140,000 clones, 80% to 95% of them seen once, and the ten largest clones take about 3.2%. Material: peripheral blood, obtained on day 0 of AZD1222 vaccination. The receptors were gathered from an adult in good health.

V and J are TRBV7-9 and TRBJ2-3, with 9 bases lining up with TRBD2. From germline, CDR1 is SEHNR and CDR2 FQNEAQ (reference sequence). The CDR3 consists of 17 residues. The ends lost 2 bases at V and 4 bases at J; junction bases unmatched: 10. The DNA for the CDR3 is TGTGCCAGCAGCTTACATCCAGGCGGGAGGGGGGCAGATACGCAGTATTTT. It yields the protein CASSLHPGGRGADTQYF.

The J gene is TRBJ1-1, the V gene TRBV11-2, with D possibly matching TRBD1 (6 bases). The germline V and J ends were trimmed by 5 bases and 3 bases, with 16 bases remaining between them. The CDR3 has 15 amino acids. Germline loops: CDR1 SGHAT, CDR2 FQNNGV. CDR3: CASSRGQGKDTEAFF. The CDR3 coding sequence is TGTGCCAGCAGCCGCGGGCAGGGGAAGGACACTGAAGCTTTCTTT.

The chain combines TRBV24-1 with TRBJ2-7; D is unresolved. Germline V gene lookup returns CDR1 KGHDR and CDR2 SFDVKD. The CDR3 has 13 residues. V was pared by 10 bases and J by 5 bases, with 17 bases between. As DNA, the CDR3 is TGTGCCACAGAGGACCTCAACCCCAACGAGCAGTACTTC. Translation: CATEDLNPNEQYF.

The rearrangement links TRBV11-3 to TRBJ2-7; 9 nucleotides line up with TRBD1. The CDR3 is 14 amino acids. Per the germline V gene, CDR1 is SGHNT and CDR2 is YENEEA. Germline trimming cut 5 bases from V and 7 bases from J; bases unmatched to any gene: 9. CDR3 DNA: TGTGCCAGCAGCGCGACAGGGGGAGATGGGGAGCAGTACTTC. Its translation: CASSATGGDGEQYF.

The CDR3 loop is CASSSDRGEETQYF. In DNA, the CDR3 is TGTGCCAGCAGCTCAGACAGGGGGGAAGAGACCCAGTACTTC. The chain employs TRBV6-1 and TRBJ2-5; 9 bases match TRBD1. Trimming cost V 6 bases and J 3 bases; bases outside gene matches: 5. Per germline, CDR1 MNHNS and CDR2 SASEGT. This CDR3 spans 14 amino acids.

The chain combines TRBV5-8 with TRBJ2-4; D gene unclear. CDR1 and CDR2 (germline): SGHTS, YDEGEE. V gave up 1 base and J gave up 6 bases, with 5 bases separating them. This CDR3 is built from 12 residues. The CDR3 nucleotides read TGTGCCAGCAGCTTGAGAGGAAACATTCAGTACTTC. Translating it yields CASSLRGNIQYF.

In this sample, this clone turned up once. The chain has TRBV4-3 and TRBJ1-2; D is ambiguous. From germline, CDR1 is LGHNA and CDR2 YSLEER. The CDR3 runs 14 residues. Trimming cost V 1 base and J 7 bases, with 13 bases left between them. The CDR3 loop is CASSQVGLEGGYTF. CDR3 DNA: TGCGCCAGCAGCCAAGTTGGGCTGGAGGGTGGCTACACCTTC.

The V and J genes are TRBV9 and TRBJ2-3; the match to TRBD2 covers 12 bases. V shed 4 bases and J 4 bases; nucleotides not matched to a gene: 16. CDR1 SGDLS and CDR2 YYNGEE come from the germline V gene. There are 19 residues in the CDR3. In DNA form, the CDR3 reads TGTGCCAGCAGCCGTCCCGGGACTAGCGGGCCAAAAGACCCAGATACGCAGTATTTT. Translation: CASSRPGTSGPKDPDTQYF. Variable domain in full (rest from reference TRBV9 and TRBJ2-3): DSGVTQTPKHLITATGQRVTLRCSPRSGDLSVYWYQQSLDQGLQFLIQYYNGEERAKGNILERFSAQQFPDLHSELNLSSLELGDSALYFCASSRPGTSGPKDPDTQYFGPGTRLTVL.

The chain combines TRBV12-5 with TRBJ2-2; a possible D gene is TRBD2 (6 bases). This CDR3 has 17 residues. CDR1 is LGHNT, CDR2 FRNRAP, per germline. Trimming took 0 bases from V and 0 from J, leaving 11 bases between them. The DNA of the CDR3 is TGTGCTAGTGGTTTGGTATTTGGGGGGTCGAACACCGGGGAGCTGTTTTTT. Translation gives CASGLVFGGSNTGELFF.

This chain joins TRBV6-6 and TRBJ1-4; 10 bases fit TRBD1. Looked up from germline, CDR1 is MNHNY and CDR2 is SVGAGI (reference sequence). Trimming cost V 5 bases and J 2 bases; bases outside gene matches: 8. The CDR3 extends over 17 amino acids. The CDR3 loop is CASSHRGQGTTNEKLFF. DNA for the CDR3: TGTGCCAGCAGTCACAGGGGACAGGGGACCACTAATGAAAAACTGTTTTTT.

The table lists this clone with a few counts. J is TRBJ2-3 and V is TRBV27, with a tentative D call TRBD2 (5 bases). The germline V gene encodes CDR1 MNHEY and CDR2 SMNVEV (reference sequence). The CDR3 spans 14 residues. Trimming shortened V by 5 bases and J by 10 bases, and 19 bases separated the two germline ends. As DNA, the CDR3 is TGTGCCAGCAGTGCCGAACTAGGCCCATTTCCGCAGTATTTT. This sequence encodes CASSAELGPFPQYF.

This clone was counted a single time. The CDR3 nucleotides are TGTGCCAGCAGCTTGGGGGCAGGGGTGAACACTGAAGCTTTCTTT. Translating it yields CASSLGAGVNTEAFF. The rearrangement uses TRBV5-4 and TRBJ1-1; D is possibly TRBD1 (6 bases). The CDR3 has 15 residues. Germline V CDR1 and CDR2: SGHNT, YYREEE (reference sequence). V lost 0 bases and J lost 0, with 9 bases in between. Combining the CDR3 with reference TRBV5-4 and TRBJ1-1 gives the whole variable domain ETGVTQSPTHLIKTRGQQVTLRCSSQSGHNTVSWYQQALGQGPQFIFQYYREEENGRGNFPPRFSGLQFPNYSSELNVNALELDDSALYLCASSLGAGVNTEAFFGQGTRLTVV.

The rearrangement joins TRBV11-2 to TRBJ2-7, with a weak D call TRBD1 (5 bases). This CDR3 has 15 residues. Germline V lookup: CDR1 SGHAT, CDR2 FQNNGV. Between the trimmed V and J ends, which lost 2 bases and 7 bases, there was a span of 18 bases. CDR3 coding DNA: TGTGCCAGCAGCTTACCGTCCGGACAACTGCGAGAGCAGTACTTC. It translates to CASSLPSGQLREQYF.

This clone was picked up a small number of times. V and J are TRBV7-9 and TRBJ2-1; D unclear. The V end was cut by 5 bases, the J end by 8 bases, with 13 bases between. The V gene's germline CDR1 is SEHNR and CDR2 FQNEAQ (reference sequence). The CDR3 has 13 amino acids. Here the CDR3 DNA reads TGTGCCAGCAGCGAAGGGCTATGGGATGAGCAGTTCTTC. Protein: CASSEGLWDEQFF.

This chain uses TRBV19 with TRBJ1-6, with a weak D call TRBD1 (6 bases). Per the germline V gene, CDR1 is LNHDA and CDR2 is SQIVND (reference sequence). The V end lost 9 bases, the J end lost 6 bases, and 18 bases lay between the germline ends. This CDR3 has 15 residues. In nucleotides, the CDR3 is TGTGCCAGACGCCTCGCAGGGGACTGTAATTCACCCCTCCACTTT. It specifies CARRLAGDCNSPLHF.

The chain links TRBV4-2 to TRBJ2-7; D remains ambiguous. V was cut by 6 bases and J by 2 bases, with 20 bases left in between. The CDR3 is made up of 16 amino acids. Per the germline V gene, CDR1 is LGHNA and CDR2 is YNFKEQ. The chain's CDR3 is CASSPLFASSPYEQYF. As DNA, the CDR3 is TGTGCCAGCAGTCCCCTGTTTGCCAGCAGCCCCTACGAGCAGTACTTC.

The chain combines TRBV1 with TRBJ2-1; the table assigns TRBD2, which was not confirmed against the DNA. TRBV1 is flagged as a pseudogene. This CDR3 has 18 residues. DNA of the CDR3: TGCACCAGCAGCCAAGATCGTTGGGCGGGAGCGGCTGTTGATGAGCAGTTCTTC. This codes for CTSSQDRWAGAAVDEQFF.

This rearrangement joins TRBV30 to TRBJ1-4; 7 bases line up with TRBD1. CDR1 and CDR2 from the germline V gene are GTSNPN and SVGIG (reference sequence). V dropped 5 bases and J dropped 7; count of bases not matched to a gene: 10. CDR3 length: 14 amino acids. CDR3 in amino acids: CAWGVTGTGEKLFF. In nucleotides, the CDR3 is TGTGCCTGGGGCGTGACAGGGACGGGTGAAAAACTGTTTTTT.

The rearrangement uses TRBV7-9 and TRBJ1-1; D unresolved. V was clipped by 0 bases and J by 0 bases, with 8 bases between them. Germline V gives CDR1 SEHNR, CDR2 FQNEAQ (reference sequence). The CDR3 loop spans 15 amino acids. CDR3 protein: CASSLANFMNTEAFF. CDR3 sequence (DNA): TGTGCCAGCAGCTTAGCGAACTTCATGAACACTGAAGCTTTCTTT. Combining the CDR3 with reference TRBV7-9 and TRBJ1-1 gives the whole variable domain DTGVSQNPRHKITKRGQNVTFRCDPISEHNRLYWYRQTLGQGPEFLTYFQNEAQLEKSRLLSDRFSAERPKGSFSTLEIQRTEQGDSAMYLCASSLANFMNTEAFFGQGTRLTVV.

The chain joins TRBV5-1 to TRBJ1-2; D is undetermined. Germline V lookup: CDR1 SGHRS, CDR2 YFSETQ. Between the trimmed V and J ends, which lost 1 base and 3 bases, there was a span of 7 bases. The CDR3 is 13 residues long. The CDR3 DNA follows: TGCGCCAGCAGCTTGCTTTTTGACTATGGCTACACCTTC. Translated, it gives CASSLLFDYGYTF. Together with reference TRBV5-1 and TRBJ1-2, the CDR3 gives the full variable domain: KAGVTQTPRYLIKTRGQQVTLSCSPISGHRSVSWYQQTPGQGLQFLFEYFSETQRNKGNFPGRFSGRQFSNSRSEMNVSTLELGDSALYLCASSLLFDYGYTFGSGTRLTVV.

This chain joins TRBV5-1 and TRBJ1-5, with 7 bases aligning to TRBD1. The CDR3 spans 15 residues. CDR1 SGHRS and CDR2 YFSETQ come from the germline V gene. J lost 2 bases, V lost 0 bases, and 2 bases had no gene match. The CDR3 region is CASSLGGTGNQPQHF. The CDR3 bases are TGCGCCAGCAGCTTGGGGGGGACAGGCAATCAGCCCCAGCATTTT.

This sequence joins TRBV28 and TRBJ1-2, with 10 bases lining up with TRBD1. Germline CDR1 is MDHEN and CDR2 is SYDVKM. This CDR3 spans 15 amino acids. V dropped 4 bases and J dropped 7; count of bases not matched to a gene: 9. CDR3 bases: TGTGCCAGCAGTTCTCCCGACAGGGGGCTTGGTGGCTACACCTTC. As protein: CASSSPDRGLGGYTF.

The CDR3 DNA reads TGTGCCAGCAGTGTGGCTAGCGGGTTATACGAGCAGTACTTC. Its protein is CASSVASGLYEQYF. J is TRBJ2-7 and V is TRBV28, with TRBD2 matching over 8 bases. V trimming: 5 bases; J trimming: 4 bases; junction bases outside the gene matches: 7. Germline V gives CDR1 MDHEN, CDR2 SYDVKM. The CDR3 sequence is 14 residues long.

The chain carries TRBV18 and TRBJ2-7, with 9 bases fitting TRBD1. Trimming cost V 4 bases and J 4 bases; bases outside gene matches: 8. CDR1 KGHSH and CDR2 LQKENI come from the germline V gene. This CDR3 has 15 residues. CDR3 amino acids: CASSLGQGPLYEQYF. The CDR3 DNA sequence: TGTGCCAGCTCACTGGGACAGGGTCCTCTTTACGAGCAGTACTTC.

The chain has TRBV5-1 and TRBJ1-1; no firm D call. This CDR3 has 14 residues. Germline V lookup: CDR1 SGHRS, CDR2 YFSETQ. The germline V and J ends were trimmed by 6 bases and 1 base, with 13 bases remaining between them. DNA of the CDR3: TGCGCCAGCACTCGAGAGGGCCAGAACACTGAAGCTTTCTTT. Protein product: CASTREGQNTEAFF.

The gene calls are TRBV18 and TRBJ1-1; no clear D. CDR3 length equals 12 residues. The germline CDR1 and CDR2 sequences are KGHSH and LQKENI. The ends were cut back, 3 bases at V and 8 bases at J, with 10 bases in the middle. The CDR3 spells CASSPGGKEAFF. The DNA for the CDR3 is TGTGCCAGCTCACCGGGAGGGAAGGAAGCTTTCTTT.

The chain recombines TRBV30 with TRBJ1-2; D is ambiguous. CDR3 length: 16 residues. The V gene lost 2 bases and the J gene lost 1 base, with 17 bases spanning the gap. From germline, CDR1 is GTSNPN and CDR2 SVGIG (reference sequence). The CDR3 sequence is CAWSKEVAMNNYGYTF. CDR3 nucleotide sequence: TGTGCCTGGAGTAAGGAAGTGGCGATGAATAACTATGGCTACACCTTC.